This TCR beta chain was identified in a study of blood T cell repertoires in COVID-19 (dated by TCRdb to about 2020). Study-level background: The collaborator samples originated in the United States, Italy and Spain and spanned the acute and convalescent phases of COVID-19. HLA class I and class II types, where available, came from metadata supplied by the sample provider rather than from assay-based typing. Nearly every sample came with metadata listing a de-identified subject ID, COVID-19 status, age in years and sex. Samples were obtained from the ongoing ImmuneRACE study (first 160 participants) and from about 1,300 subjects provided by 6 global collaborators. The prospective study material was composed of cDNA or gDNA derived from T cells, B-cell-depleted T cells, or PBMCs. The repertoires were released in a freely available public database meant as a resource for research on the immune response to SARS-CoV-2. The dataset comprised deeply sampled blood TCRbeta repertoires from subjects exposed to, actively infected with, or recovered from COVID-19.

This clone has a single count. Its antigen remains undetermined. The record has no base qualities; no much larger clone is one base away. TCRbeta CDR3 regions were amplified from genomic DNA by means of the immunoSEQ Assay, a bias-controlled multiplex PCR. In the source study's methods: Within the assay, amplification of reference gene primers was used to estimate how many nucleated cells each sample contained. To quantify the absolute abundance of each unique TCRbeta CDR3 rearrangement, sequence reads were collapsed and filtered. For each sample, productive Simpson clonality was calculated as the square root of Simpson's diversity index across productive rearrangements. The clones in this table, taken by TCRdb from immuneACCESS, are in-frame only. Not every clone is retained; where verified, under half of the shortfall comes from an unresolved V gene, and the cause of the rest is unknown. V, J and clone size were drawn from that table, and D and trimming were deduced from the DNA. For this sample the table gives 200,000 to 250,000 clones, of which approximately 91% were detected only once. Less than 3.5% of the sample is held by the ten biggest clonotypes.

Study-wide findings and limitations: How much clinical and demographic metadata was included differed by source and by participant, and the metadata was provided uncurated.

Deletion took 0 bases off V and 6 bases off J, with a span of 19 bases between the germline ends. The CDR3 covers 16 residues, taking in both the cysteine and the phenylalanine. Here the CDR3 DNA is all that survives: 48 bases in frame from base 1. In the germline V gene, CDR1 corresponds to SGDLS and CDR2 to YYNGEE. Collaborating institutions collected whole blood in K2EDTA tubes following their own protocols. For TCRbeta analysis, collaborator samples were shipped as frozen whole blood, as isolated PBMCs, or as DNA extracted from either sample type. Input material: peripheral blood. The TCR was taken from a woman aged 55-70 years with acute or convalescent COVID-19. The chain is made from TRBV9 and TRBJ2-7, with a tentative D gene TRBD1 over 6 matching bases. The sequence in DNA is TGTGCCAGCAGCGTAGAAGGGACACCGTCTAGTCCCGAGCAGTACTTC. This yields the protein CASSVEGTPSSPEQYF.